The clone carrying this T cell receptor (beta chain) appeared a few times. TCRdb re-derived calls from the 5' RACE reads in MiXCR, one entry per CDR3 protein. The sample carries around 340,000 distinct CDR3 sequences, roughly 14% recorded once. This CDR3 has 17 amino acids. V dropped 3 bases and J dropped 0; count of bases not matched to a gene: 9. Germline CDR1 WSHSY, CDR2 SAAADI. This specimen comes from a study of CD8 T cells in ankylosing spondylitis. Sequencing used blood, either unsorted or a sorted T cell fraction (not recorded which). V and J are TRBV10-2 and TRBJ1-1; 8 bases fit TRBD1. The clonotype originates from a male donor with ankylosing spondylitis or in good health (not recorded which). The CDR3 protein is CASSDRGTGSMNTEAFF. DNA of the CDR3: TGCGCCAGCAGTGATCGAGGGACAGGAAGTATGAACACTGAAGCTTTCTTT.